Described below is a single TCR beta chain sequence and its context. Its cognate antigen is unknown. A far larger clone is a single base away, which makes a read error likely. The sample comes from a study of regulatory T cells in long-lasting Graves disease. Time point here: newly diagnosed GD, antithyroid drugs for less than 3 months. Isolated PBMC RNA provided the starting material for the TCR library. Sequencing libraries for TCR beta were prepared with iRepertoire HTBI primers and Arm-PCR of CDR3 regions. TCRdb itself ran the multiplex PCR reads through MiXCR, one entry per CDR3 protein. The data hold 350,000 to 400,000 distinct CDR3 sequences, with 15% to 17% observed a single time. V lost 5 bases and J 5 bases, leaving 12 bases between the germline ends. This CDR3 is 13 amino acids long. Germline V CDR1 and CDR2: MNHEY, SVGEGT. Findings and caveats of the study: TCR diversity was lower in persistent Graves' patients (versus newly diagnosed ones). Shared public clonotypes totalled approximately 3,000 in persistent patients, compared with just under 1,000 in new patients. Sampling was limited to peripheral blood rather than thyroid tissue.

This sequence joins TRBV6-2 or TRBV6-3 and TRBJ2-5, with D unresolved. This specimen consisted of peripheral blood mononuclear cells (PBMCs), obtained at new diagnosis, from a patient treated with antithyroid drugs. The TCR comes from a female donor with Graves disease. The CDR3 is CASSAAEGETQYF. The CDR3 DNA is TGTGCCAGCAGTGCGGCGGAAGGGGAGACCCAGTACTTC.